The clone carrying this T cell receptor beta chain was seen more than once but under ten times. What it binds is unknown. Together with a sample-barcoded 5' primer, a J-beta primer mix was included in a second PCR lasting roughly 6 to 12 cycles. TCRdb called the 5' RACE reads again in MiXCR, with one record for every CDR3 protein. Of 890,000 or so distinct CDR3 sequences listed, 60% to 80% are singletons. CDR1 and CDR2 from the germline V gene are ENHRY and SYGVKD. J lost 2 bases, V lost 6 bases, and 6 bases had no gene match. This CDR3 is 15 amino acids long. The sample belongs to a study of blood T cells in healthy people across ages. Every participating donor contributed roughly 10 milliliters of peripheral blood through a draw. Study-level results: Greater diversity and more naive CD4+ cells were seen in long-lived donors than in aged donors. Unsorted PBMCs ruled out conclusive naive versus antigen-experienced comparison.

The specimen sequenced was blood. The chain uses TRBV10-3 and TRBJ2-4; 8 bases align to TRBD1. The source of this sequence is a man aged 30-40 years in good health. In DNA form, the CDR3 reads TGTGCCATCAGCGAGGGGACAGGACCCAAAAACATTCAGTACTTC. Residues: CAISEGTGPKNIQYF.